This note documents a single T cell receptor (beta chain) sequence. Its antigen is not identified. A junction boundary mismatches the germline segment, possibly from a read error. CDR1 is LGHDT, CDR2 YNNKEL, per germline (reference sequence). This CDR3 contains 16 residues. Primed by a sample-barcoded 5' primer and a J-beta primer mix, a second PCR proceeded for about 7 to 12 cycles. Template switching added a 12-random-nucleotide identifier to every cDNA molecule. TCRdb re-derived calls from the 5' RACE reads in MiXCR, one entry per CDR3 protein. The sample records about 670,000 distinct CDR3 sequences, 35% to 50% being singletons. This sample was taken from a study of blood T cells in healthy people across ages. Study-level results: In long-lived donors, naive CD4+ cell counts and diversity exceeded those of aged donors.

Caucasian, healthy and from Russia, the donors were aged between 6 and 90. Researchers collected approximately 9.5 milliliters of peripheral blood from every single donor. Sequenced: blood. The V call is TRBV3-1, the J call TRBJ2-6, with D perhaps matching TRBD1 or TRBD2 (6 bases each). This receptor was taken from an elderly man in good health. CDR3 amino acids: CASSQGGGWGANVPTF. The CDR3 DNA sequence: TGTGCCAGCAGCCAGGGTGGAGGTTGGGGGGCCAACGTCCCGACTTTC.